The source of this T cell receptor (beta chain) is a study of OX40 agonist ivuxolimab in advanced cancers. Study context: Ivuxolimab, which patients received intravenously every 2 weeks, was dosed at 0.01 to 10 mg/kg. Two cutaneous melanoma patients and one hepatocellular carcinoma patient, three in all, had partial responses. Overall study findings and caveats: Normalized expansion of T-cell clones was also low for some nonresponders.

As for this clone: Antigen: not known.

Profiling relied on immunoSEQ multiplex PCR, and the TCRdb table lists in-frame clones only, not all of them. Altogether about 99,000 clones are present, about 96% being singletons, with the ten largest covering 2% to 2.5%. The specimen was CD4+ or CD8+ T cells sorted from blood, collected in a trial of the OX40 agonist ivuxolimab. The receptor was isolated from an adult with an advanced solid tumor such as melanoma, head and neck, liver or kidney cancer.

The DNA of the CDR3 is TGTGCCAGCAGTTTATTAGCAGGACAAGAGACCCAGTACTTC. Translation gives CASSLLAGQETQYF. This chain uses TRBV28 with TRBJ2-5; no clear D gene. The length of the CDR3 is 14 residues. Between the trimmed V and J ends, which lost 1 base and 2 bases, there was a span of 8 bases. CDR1 is MDHEN and CDR2 is SYDVKM in the germline V gene.